In its sample, the clone carrying this TCR beta chain was seen a few times. This entry belongs to a study of T-cell reconstitution after alpha-beta-depleted transplantation in children. Per germline, CDR1 LGHDT and CDR2 YNNKEL (reference sequence). Trimming took 1 base from V and 5 from J, leaving 17 bases between them. This CDR3 contains 16 residues. Using unique molecular identifiers, the investigators prepared the TCRbeta library. Each CDR3 protein is one row after TCRdb ran MiXCR on the PCR reads. Of approximately 210,000 distinct CDR3 sequences listed, 14% to 15% are singletons. The sample consisted of PBMCs from the stem cell graft donor, taken from the stem cell graft. This chain joins TRBV3-1 and TRBJ2-5; a weak D match, TRBD2 (5 bases). This TCR came from a human donor who donated a stem cell graft to a child with acute lymphoblastic leukemia. The CDR3 is CASSQGGQSGRETQYF. The CDR3 DNA follows: TGTGCCAGCAGCCAAGGCGGGCAGTCGGGCCGGGAGACCCAGTACTTC.